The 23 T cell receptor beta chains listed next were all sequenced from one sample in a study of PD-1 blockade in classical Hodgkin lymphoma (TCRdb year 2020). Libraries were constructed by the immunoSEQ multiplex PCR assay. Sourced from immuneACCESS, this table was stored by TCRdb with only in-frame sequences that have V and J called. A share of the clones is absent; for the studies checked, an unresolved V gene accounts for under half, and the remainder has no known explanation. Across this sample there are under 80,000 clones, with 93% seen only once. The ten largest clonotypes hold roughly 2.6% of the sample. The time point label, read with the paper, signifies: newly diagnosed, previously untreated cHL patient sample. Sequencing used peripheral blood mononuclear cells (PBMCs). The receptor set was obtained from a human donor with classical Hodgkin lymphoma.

The CDR3 DNA reads TGTGCCAGCAGCTTAGGGGTAGGGGACAGGGGGCATCAGCCCCAGCATTTT. Residues: CASSLGVGDRGHQPQHF. The chain employs TRBV7-9 and TRBJ1-5; 12 bases line up with TRBD1. J gave up 5 bases and V 1 base, and 6 bases lay outside the gene matches. This CDR3 is built from 17 residues. Looked up from germline, CDR1 is SEHNR and CDR2 is FQNEAQ (reference sequence).

The CDR3 DNA reads as TGTGCCAGCAGCTTATTTATGCTAGGACTCTACGAGCAGTACTTC. This gives the protein CASSLFMLGLYEQYF. J is TRBJ2-7 and V is TRBV7-2, with D possibly TRBD2 on 5 matching bases. V dropped 2 bases and J dropped 3 bases, with 14 bases sitting between them. The CDR3 consists of 15 residues. CDR1 is SGHTA, CDR2 FQGNSA, per germline.

This CDR3 reads CASSSGTAVTDTQYF. The CDR3 DNA follows: TGTGCCAGCAGCTCCGGGACGGCGGTCACAGATACGCAGTATTTT. The genes are TRBV11-2 and TRBJ2-3, with D perhaps given as TRBD1 or TRBD2 (5 bases each). The CDR3 sequence is 15 residues long. Trimming cost V 4 bases and J 2 bases, with 13 bases left between them. Germline V gene data show CDR1 as SGHAT and CDR2 as FQNNGV.

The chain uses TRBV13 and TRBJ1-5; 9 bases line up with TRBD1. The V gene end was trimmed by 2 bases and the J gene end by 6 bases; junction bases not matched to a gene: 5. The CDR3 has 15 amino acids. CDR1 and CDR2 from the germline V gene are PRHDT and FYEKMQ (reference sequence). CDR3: CASSLRTGDGQPQHF. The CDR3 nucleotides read TGTGCCAGCAGCTTAAGGACAGGGGACGGTCAGCCCCAGCATTTT.

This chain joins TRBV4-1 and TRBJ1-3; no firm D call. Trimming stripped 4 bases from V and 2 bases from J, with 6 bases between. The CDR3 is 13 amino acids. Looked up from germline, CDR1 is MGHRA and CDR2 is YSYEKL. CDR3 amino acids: CASSPSPGNTIYF. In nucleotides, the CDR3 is TGCGCCAGCAGCCCCAGTCCTGGAAACACCATATATTTT.

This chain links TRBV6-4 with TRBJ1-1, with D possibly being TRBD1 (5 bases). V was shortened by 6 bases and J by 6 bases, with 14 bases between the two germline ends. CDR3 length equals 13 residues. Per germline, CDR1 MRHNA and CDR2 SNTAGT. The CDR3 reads CASSNTAGAEAFF. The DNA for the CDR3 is TGTGCCAGCAGCAACACGGCGGGGGCTGAAGCTTTCTTT.

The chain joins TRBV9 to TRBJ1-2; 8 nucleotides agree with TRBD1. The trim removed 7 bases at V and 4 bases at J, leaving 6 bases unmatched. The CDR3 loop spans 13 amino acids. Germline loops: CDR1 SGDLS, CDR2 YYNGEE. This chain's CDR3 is CASGADRAYGYTF. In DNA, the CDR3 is TGTGCCAGCGGAGCGGACAGGGCCTATGGCTACACCTTC. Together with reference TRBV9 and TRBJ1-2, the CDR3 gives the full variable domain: DSGVTQTPKHLITATGQRVTLRCSPRSGDLSVYWYQQSLDQGLQFLIQYYNGEERAKGNILERFSAQQFPDLHSELNLSSLELGDSALYFCASGADRAYGYTFGSGTRLTVV.

CDR3 bases: TGTGCCAGCAGTTCAGACAGGGTCCAGCCCCAGCATTTT. This sequence encodes CASSSDRVQPQHF. V is TRBV6-5 and J is TRBJ1-5; 7 bases match TRBD1. V shed 4 bases and J 7 bases; nucleotides not matched to a gene: 4. There are 13 residues in the CDR3. CDR1 and CDR2 from the germline V gene are MNHEY and SVGAGI.

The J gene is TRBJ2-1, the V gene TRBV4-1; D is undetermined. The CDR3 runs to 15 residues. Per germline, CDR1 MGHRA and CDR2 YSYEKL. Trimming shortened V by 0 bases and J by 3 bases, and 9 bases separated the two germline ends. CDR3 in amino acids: CASSQDLGSYNEQFF. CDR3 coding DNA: TGCGCCAGCAGCCAAGATTTGGGCAGCTACAATGAGCAGTTCTTC.

The CDR3, as DNA: TGTGCCAGCAGCCCAAGTAGTGGCTACGAGCAGTACTTC. Its translation is CASSPSSGYEQYF. The rearrangement uses TRBV7-3 and TRBJ2-7; unclear D gene. Germline V gene data show CDR1 as SGHTA and CDR2 as FQGTGA. The length of the CDR3 is 13 residues. V lost 5 bases to trimming and J lost 3 bases, with 11 bases between them.

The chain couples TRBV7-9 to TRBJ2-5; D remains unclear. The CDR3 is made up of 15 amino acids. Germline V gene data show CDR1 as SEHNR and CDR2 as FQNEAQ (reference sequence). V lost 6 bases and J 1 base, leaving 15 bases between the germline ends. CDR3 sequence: CASRKETGIQETQYF. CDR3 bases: TGTGCCAGCAGGAAGGAGACGGGCATCCAAGAGACCCAGTACTTC.

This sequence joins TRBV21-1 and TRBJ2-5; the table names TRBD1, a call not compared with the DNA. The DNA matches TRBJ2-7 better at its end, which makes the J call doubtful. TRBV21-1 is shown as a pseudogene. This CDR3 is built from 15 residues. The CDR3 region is CASSKGYRVVNEQYF. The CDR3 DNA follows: TGTGCCAGCAGCAAAGGCTACAGGGTAGTTAACGAGCAGTACTTC.

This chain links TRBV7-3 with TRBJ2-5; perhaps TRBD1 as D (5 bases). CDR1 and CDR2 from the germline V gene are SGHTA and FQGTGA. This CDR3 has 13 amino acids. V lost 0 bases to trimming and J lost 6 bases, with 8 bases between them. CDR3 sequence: CASSLTGPQTQYF. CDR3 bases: TGTGCCAGCAGCTTAACGGGGCCACAGACCCAGTACTTC.

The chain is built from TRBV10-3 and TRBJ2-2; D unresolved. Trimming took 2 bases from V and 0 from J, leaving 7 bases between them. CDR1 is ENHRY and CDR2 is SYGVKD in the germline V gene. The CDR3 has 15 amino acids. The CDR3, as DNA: TGTGCCATCAGTGAGACGGACCCGAACACCGGGGAGCTGTTTTTT. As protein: CAISETDPNTGELFF.

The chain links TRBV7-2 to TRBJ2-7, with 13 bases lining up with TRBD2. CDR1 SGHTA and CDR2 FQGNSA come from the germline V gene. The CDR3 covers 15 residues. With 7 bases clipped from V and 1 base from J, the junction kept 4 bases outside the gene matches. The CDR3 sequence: CASKRLAGGSYEQYF. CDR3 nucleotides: TGTGCCAGCAAACGACTAGCGGGGGGTTCCTACGAGCAGTACTTC.

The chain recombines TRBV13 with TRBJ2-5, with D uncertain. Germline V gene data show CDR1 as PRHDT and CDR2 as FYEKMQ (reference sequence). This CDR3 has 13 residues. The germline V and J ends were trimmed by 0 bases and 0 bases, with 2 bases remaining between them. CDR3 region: CASSLGYQETQYF. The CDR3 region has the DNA TGTGCCAGCAGCTTAGGATACCAAGAGACCCAGTACTTC.

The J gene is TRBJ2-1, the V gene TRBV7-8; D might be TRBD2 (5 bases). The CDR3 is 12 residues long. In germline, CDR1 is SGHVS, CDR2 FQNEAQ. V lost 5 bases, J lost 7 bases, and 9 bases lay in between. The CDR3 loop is CASSPPGNEQFF. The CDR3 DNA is TGTGCCAGCAGCCCTCCGGGGAATGAGCAGTTCTTC.

CDR3 nucleotide sequence: TGCGCCAGCAGCCAAAATCTGGGGTCCGGGCAGTCAATATACAATGAGCAGTTCTTC. Its protein is CASSQNLGSGQSIYNEQFF. The chain employs TRBV4-3 and TRBJ2-1; D ambiguous. The ends were cut back, 2 bases at V and 4 bases at J, with 24 bases in the middle. The germline V gene has CDR1 LGHNA and CDR2 YSLEER. This CDR3 is 19 amino acids long.

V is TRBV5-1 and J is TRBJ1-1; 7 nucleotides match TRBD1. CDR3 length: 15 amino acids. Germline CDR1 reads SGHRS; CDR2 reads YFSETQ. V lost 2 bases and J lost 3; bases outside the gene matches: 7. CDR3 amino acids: CASSFYSTGDTEAFF. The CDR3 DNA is TGCGCCAGCAGCTTTTACTCAACAGGGGACACTGAAGCTTTCTTT.

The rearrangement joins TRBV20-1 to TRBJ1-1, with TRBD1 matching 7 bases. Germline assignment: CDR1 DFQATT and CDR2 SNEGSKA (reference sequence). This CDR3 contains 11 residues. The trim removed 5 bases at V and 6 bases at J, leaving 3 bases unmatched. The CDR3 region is CSAWTGSEAFF. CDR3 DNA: TGCAGTGCTTGGACAGGCTCTGAAGCTTTCTTT.

CDR3 amino acids: CASSSRTSGGSTDTQYF. The CDR3 region has the DNA TGTGCCAGCAGCTCGAGGACTAGCGGGGGTAGCACAGATACGCAGTATTTT. The gene calls are TRBV7-9 and TRBJ2-3; 13 nucleotides match TRBD2. Germline V gives CDR1 SEHNR, CDR2 FQNEAQ (reference sequence). J was trimmed by 0 bases and V by 4 bases; bases with no gene match: 4. The CDR3 sequence is 17 residues long.

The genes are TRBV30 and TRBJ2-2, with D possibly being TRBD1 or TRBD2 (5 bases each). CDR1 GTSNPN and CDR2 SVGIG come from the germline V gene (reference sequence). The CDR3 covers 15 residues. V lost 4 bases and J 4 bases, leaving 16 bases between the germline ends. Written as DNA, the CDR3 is TGTGCCTGGACACCCCTCCCGGGGACCACCGGGGAGCTGTTTTTT. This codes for CAWTPLPGTTGELFF.

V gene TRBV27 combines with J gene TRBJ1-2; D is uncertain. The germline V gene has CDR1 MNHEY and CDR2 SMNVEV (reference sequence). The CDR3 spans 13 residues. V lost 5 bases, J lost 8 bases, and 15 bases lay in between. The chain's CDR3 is CASSPIRTQGYTF. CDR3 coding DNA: TGTGCCAGCAGTCCCATACGGACCCAAGGCTACACCTTC.